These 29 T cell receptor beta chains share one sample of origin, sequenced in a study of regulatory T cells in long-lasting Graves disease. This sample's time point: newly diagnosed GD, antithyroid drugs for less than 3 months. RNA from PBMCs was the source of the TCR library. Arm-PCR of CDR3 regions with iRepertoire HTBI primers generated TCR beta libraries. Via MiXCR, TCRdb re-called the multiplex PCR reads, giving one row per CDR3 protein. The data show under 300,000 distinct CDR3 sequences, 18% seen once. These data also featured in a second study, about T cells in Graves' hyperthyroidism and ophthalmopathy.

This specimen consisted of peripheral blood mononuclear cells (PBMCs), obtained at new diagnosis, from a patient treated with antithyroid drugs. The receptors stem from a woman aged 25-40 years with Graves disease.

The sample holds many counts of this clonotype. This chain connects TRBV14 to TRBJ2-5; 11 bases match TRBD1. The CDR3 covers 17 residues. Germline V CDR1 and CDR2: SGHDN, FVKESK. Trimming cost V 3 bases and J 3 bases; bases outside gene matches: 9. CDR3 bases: TGTGCCAGCAGCCAGAGGGCCGGGACAGGGGGAAAAGAGACCCAGTACTTC. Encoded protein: CASSQRAGTGGKETQYF.

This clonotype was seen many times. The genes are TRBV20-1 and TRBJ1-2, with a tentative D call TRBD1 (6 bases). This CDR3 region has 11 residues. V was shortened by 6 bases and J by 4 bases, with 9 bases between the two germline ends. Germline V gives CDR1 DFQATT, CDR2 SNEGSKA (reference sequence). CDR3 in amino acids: CSAQGGYGYTF. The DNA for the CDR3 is TGCAGTGCCCAAGGGGGCTATGGCTACACCTTC.

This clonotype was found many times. CDR3 amino acids: CASSPGLGVGSPLHF. As DNA, the CDR3 is TGTGCCAGCAGCCCAGGGCTAGGTGTAGGCTCACCCCTCCACTTT. This chain links TRBV7-2 with TRBJ1-6; weak D call: TRBD1 (5 bases). V was shortened by 5 bases and J by 10 bases, with 18 bases between the two germline ends. Germline CDR1 is SGHTA and CDR2 is FQGNSA. CDR3 length: 15 residues. Using reference TRBV7-2 and TRBJ1-6 for the parts outside the CDR3, the full variable domain is GAGVSQSPSNKVTEKGKDVELRCDPISGHTALYWYRQSLGQGLEFLIYFQGNSAPDKSGLPSDRFSAERTGGSVSTLTIQRTQQEDSAVYLCASSPGLGVGSPLHFGNGTRLTVT.

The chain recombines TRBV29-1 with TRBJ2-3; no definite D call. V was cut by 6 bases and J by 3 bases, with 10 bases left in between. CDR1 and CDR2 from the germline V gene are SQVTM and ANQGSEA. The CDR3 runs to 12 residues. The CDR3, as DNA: TGCAGCGTGGAGACTGGGACAGATACGCAGTATTTT. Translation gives CSVETGTDTQYF.

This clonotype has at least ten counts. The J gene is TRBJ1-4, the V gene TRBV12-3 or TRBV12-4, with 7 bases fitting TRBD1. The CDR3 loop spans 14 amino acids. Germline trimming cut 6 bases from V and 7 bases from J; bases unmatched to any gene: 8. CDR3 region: CASRDDRAGEKLFF. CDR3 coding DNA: TGTGCCAGCAGAGACGACAGGGCTGGTGAAAAACTGTTTTTT.

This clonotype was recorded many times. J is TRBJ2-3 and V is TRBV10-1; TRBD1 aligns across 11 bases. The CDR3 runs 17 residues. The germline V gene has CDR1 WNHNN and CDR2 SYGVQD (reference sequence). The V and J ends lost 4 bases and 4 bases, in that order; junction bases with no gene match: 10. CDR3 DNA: TGCGCCAGCAGTGGTGGTCTCCGGACAGGGGGCCCAGATACGCAGTATTTT. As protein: CASSGGLRTGGPDTQYF.

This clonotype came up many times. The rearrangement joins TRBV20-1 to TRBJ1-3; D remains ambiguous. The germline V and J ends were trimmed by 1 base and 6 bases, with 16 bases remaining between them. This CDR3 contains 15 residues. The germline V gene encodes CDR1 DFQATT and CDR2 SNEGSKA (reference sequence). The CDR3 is CSARVFRPGENTIYF. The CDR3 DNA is TGCAGTGCTAGAGTTTTCAGACCAGGAGAAAACACCATATATTTT.

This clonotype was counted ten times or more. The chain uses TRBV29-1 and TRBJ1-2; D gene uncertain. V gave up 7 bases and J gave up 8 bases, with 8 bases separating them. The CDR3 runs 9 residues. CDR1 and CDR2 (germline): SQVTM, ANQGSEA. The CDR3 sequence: CSASGGYTF. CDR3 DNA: TGCAGCGCCTCCGGGGGCTACACCTTC. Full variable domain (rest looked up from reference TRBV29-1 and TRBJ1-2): SAVISQKPSRDICQRGTSLTIQCQVDSQVTMMFWYRQQPGQSLTLIATANQGSEATYESGFVIDKFPISRPNLTFSTLTVSNMSPEDSSIYLCSASGGYTFGSGTRLTVV.

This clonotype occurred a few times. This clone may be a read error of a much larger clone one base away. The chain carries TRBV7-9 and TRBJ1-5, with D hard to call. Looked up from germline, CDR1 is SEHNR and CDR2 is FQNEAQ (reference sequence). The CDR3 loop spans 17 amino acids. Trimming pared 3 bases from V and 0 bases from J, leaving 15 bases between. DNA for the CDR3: TGTGCCAGCAGCTTGCAAGGGATAGGCTCTAGCAATCAGCCCCAGCATTTT. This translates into CASSLQGIGSSNQPQHF.

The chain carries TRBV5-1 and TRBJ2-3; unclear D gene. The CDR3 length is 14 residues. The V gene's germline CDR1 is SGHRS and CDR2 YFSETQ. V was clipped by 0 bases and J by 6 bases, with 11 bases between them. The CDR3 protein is CASSLARRGDTQYF. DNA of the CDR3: TGCGCCAGCAGCTTGGCCAGGCGTGGGGATACGCAGTATTTT.

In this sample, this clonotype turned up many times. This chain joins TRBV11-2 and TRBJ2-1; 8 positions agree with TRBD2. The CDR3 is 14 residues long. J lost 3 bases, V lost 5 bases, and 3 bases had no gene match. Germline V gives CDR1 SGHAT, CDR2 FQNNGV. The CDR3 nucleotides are TGTGCCAGCAGCCGGGGGGGAAACTACAATGAGCAGTTCTTC. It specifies CASSRGGNYNEQFF.

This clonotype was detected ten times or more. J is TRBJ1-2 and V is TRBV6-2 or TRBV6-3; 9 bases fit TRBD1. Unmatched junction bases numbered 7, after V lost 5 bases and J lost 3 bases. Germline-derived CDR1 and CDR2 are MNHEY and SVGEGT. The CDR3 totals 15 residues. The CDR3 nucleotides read TGTGCCAGCAGTCTCGGGACAGGGAGAGACTATGGCTACACCTTC. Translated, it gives CASSLGTGRDYGYTF.

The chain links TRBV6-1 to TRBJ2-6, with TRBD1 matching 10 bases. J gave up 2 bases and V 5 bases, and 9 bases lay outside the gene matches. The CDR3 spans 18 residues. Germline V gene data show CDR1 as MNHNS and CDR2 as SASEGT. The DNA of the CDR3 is TGTGCCAGCAGTACCCAATCCGGGACAGGGGCTGGGGCCAACGTCCTGACTTTC. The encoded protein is CASSTQSGTGAGANVLTF.

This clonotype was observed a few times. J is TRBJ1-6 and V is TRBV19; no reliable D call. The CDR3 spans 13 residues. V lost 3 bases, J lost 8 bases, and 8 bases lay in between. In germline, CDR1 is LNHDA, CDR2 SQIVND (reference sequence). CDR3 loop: CASSISRHSPLHF. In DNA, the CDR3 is TGTGCCAGTAGTATTTCGAGGCATTCACCCCTCCACTTT.

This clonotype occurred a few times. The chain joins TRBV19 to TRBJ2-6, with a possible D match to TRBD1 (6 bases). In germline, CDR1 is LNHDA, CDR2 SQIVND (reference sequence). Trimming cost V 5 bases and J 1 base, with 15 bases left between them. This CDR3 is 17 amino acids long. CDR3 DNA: TGTGCCAGTAGTTCAGCTGGGGGCGGATCTGGGGCCAACGTCCTGACTTTC. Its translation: CASSSAGGGSGANVLTF.

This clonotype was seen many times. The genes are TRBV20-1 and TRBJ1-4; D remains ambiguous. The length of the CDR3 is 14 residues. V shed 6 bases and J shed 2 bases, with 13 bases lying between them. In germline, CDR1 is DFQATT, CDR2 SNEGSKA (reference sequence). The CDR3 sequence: CSAHPGLTNEKLFF. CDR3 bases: TGCAGTGCCCACCCTGGACTTACTAATGAAAAACTGTTTTTT.

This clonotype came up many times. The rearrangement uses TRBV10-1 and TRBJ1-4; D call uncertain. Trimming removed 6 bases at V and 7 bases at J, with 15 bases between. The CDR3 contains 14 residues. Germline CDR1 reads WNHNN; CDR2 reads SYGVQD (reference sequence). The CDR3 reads CASSPRALGEKLFF. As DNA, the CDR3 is TGCGCCAGCAGCCCTCGGGCCCTGGGTGAAAAACTGTTTTTT.

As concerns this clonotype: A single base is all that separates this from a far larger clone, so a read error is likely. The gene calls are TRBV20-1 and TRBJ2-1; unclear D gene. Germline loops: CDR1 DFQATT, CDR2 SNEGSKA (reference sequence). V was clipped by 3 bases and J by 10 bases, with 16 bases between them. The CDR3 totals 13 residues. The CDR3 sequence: CSARGPDGYEQFF. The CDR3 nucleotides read TGCAGTGCTAGGGGTCCGGACGGGTACGAGCAGTTCTTC.

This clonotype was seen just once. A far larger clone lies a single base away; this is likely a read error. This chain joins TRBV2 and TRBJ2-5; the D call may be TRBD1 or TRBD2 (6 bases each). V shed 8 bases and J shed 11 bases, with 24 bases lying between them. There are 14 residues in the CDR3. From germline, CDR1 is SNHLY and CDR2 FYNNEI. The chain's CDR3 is CASGGGRSMNEQYF. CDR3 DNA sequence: TGTGCCAGCGGTGGGGGGCGCTCAATGAATGAGCAGTACTTC.

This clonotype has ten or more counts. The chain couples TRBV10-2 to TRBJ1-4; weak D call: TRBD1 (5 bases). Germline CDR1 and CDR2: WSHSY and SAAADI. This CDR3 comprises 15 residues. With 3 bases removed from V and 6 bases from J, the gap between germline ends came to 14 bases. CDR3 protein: CASSDMAGRYEKLFF. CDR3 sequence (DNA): TGCGCCAGCAGTGATATGGCAGGGCGGTATGAAAAACTGTTTTTT.

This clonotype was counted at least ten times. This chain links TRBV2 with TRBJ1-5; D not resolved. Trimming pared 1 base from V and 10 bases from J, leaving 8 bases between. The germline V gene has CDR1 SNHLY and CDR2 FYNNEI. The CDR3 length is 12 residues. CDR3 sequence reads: CASSEDTPPQHF. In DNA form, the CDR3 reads TGTGCCAGCAGTGAAGACACGCCTCCCCAGCATTTT. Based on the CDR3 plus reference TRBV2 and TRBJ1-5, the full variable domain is EPEVTQTPSHQVTQMGQEVILRCVPISNHLYFYWYRQILGQKVEFLVSFYNNEISEKSEIFDDQFSVERPDGSNFTLKIRSTKLEDSAMYFCASSEDTPPQHFGDGTRLSIL.

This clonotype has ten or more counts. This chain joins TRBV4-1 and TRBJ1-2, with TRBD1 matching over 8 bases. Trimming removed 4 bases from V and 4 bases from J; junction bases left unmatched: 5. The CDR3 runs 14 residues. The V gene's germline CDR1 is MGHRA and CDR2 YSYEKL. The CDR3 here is CASSPTGGSYGYTF. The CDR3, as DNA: TGCGCCAGCAGCCCCACAGGGGGTTCCTATGGCTACACCTTC.

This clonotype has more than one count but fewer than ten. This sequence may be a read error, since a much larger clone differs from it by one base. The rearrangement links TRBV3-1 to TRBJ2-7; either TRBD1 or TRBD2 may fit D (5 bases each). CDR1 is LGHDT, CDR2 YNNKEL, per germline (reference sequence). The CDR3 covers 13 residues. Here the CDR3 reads CVSSQVGTGEQYF. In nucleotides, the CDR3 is TGTGTCAGCAGCCAAGTTGGGACGGGGGAGCAGTACTTC.

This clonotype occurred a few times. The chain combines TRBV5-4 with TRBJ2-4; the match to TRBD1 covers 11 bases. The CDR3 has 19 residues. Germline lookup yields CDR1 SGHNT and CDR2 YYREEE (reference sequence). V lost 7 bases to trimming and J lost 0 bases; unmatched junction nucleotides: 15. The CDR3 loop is CASAPGRTGGMGAKNIQYF. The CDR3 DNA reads TGTGCCAGCGCCCCCGGCAGGACAGGGGGCATGGGAGCCAAAAACATTCAGTACTTC. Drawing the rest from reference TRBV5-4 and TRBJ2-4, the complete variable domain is ETGVTQSPTHLIKTRGQQVTLRCSSQSGHNTVSWYQQALGQGPQFIFQYYREEENGRGNFPPRFSGLQFPNYSSELNVNALELDDSALYLCASAPGRTGGMGAKNIQYFGAGTRLSVL.

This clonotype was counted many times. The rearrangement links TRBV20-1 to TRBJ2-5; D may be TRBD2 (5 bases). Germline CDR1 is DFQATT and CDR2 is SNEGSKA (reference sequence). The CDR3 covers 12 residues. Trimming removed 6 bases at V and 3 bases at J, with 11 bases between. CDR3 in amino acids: CSAEDGKETQYF. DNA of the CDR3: TGCAGTGCGGAGGATGGGAAAGAGACCCAGTACTTC.

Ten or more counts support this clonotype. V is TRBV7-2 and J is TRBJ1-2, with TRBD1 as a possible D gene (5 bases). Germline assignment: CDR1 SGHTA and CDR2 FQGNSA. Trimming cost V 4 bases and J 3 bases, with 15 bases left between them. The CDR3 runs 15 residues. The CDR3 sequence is CASSSYRRGDYGYTF. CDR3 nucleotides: TGTGCCAGCAGCTCCTACAGGAGAGGTGACTATGGCTACACCTTC.

For the CDR3, the DNA is TGTGCCAGCAGCCCCCGGGACAGGGCTAACTATGGCTACACCTTC. Residues: CASSPRDRANYGYTF. V is TRBV7-9 and J is TRBJ1-2; 9 nucleotides match TRBD1. Germline-derived CDR1 and CDR2 are SEHNR and FQNEAQ (reference sequence). V lost 5 bases, J lost 0 bases, and 4 bases stayed unmatched. CDR3 length: 15 residues.

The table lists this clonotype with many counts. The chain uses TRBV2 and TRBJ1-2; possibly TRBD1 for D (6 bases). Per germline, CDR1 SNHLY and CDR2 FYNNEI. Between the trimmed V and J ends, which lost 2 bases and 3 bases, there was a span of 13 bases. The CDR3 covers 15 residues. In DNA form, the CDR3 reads TGTGCCAGCAGTGAAATGAAAGGACAGCACTATGGCTACACCTTC. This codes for CASSEMKGQHYGYTF.

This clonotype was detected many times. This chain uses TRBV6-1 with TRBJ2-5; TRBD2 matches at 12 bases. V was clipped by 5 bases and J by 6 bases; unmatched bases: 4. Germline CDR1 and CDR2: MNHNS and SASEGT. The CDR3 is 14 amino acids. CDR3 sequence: CASSPGLAGKTQYF. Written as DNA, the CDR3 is TGTGCCAGCAGTCCCGGACTAGCGGGGAAGACCCAGTACTTC.